This T cell receptor (beta chain) was obtained from a study of CD8+ T cells in alopecia areata (dated by TCRdb to the late 2010s). Broadly, across the study: The treated patients, all with moderate-to-severe alopecia areata, were enrolled in an open-label pilot trial of oral tofacitinib given at 5 to 10 mg twice daily. Tofacitinib was given for 6 to 18 months, followed by 6 months of follow-up off drug to assess delayed response and recurrence. In treated patients, disease severity was measured using the SALT score, which gives the percentage of scalp surface area affected. In both human patients and the C3H/HeJ mouse model, the study applied high-throughput TCRbeta sequencing to look at T cell clonal expansion in alopecia areata. Scalp tissue and sorted CD4+ and CD8+ peripheral blood T cells from patchy and totalis/universalis alopecia areata patients and from healthy controls were covered by human TCRbeta sequencing. Tofacitinib-treated patients had biopsies at baseline and at 4 and 24 weeks of treatment, with a later scalp biopsy in several patients. Clonality in the scalp was compared among normal scalp (n=4), patchy alopecia areata scalp (n=8), and alopecia totalis/universalis scalp (n=8). RNA came from the PAXgene miRNA kit for fixed scalp, the miRNeasy kit for PBMCs, and the RNeasy kit for mouse skin. TCRbeta CDR3 regions were amplified by immunoSEQ multiplex PCR with 35 Vbeta forward and 13 Jbeta reverse primers.

From its cysteine to its phenylalanine, the CDR3 spans 14 amino acids. Only CDR3 DNA is held: 42 bases, read in frame from base 1. According to the germline V gene, CDR1 reads SQVTM and CDR2 reads ANQGSEA. Trimming leaves V shorter by 3 bases and J shorter by 3 bases, with the junction holding 5 bases beyond the gene matches. The time point label here, explained by the study, means: about 5 months on oral tofacitinib. Read against the paper, the sample's treatment or condition label means: oral pan-JAK inhibitor, 5-10 mg twice daily. Lesional scalp punch biopsies and peripheral blood were obtained from alopecia areata patients. After PBMCs were isolated by density centrifugation and stained for CD3, CD4 and CD8, a FACSAria was used to sort CD4+ and CD8+ T cells. Overall study results and their limits: Compared with mice, TCR sequences shared between patients were less clear, possibly partly because of HLA diversity across the patient population. Many expanded lesional clones persisted in scalp and blood during tofacitinib treatment, which may partly explain relapse after stopping treatment. Unlike mouse skin, which is dominated by gammadelta T cells, normal human skin has resident alphabeta T cells that are also sequenced, and this complicates analysis of the scalp TCR repertoire. Because the treated cohort was small and included a single nonresponder, larger studies are needed to assess links between baseline CD8+ expansion and response. Tofacitinib significantly lowered scalp clonality and the number of expanded CD8+ clones among the top 100 scalp clones. Lesional scalp, especially in alopecia totalis/universalis, showed higher clonality and more expanded CD8+ clones than normal scalp, suggesting antigenic drive.

On this clone: No antigen is known for it. Qualities for individual bases were not recorded, and no much larger clone is one base off.

Library preparation was by the immunoSEQ multiplex PCR assay. RNA was extracted from all samples and reverse transcribed into cDNA, which served as template for TCR sequencing. SuperScript III was used to make first-strand cDNA, primed with a 2:1 mix of oligo-dT and random hexamers. A synthetic immune receptor repertoire was used to gauge amplification bias, and whatever bias remained was removed computationally. The original pipeline was this. Raw reads were preprocessed for error removal, and CDR3 was defined according to IMGT conventions as running from the conserved cysteine to phenylalanine. Clonality was calculated as 1 minus Shannon entropy normalized by log2 of the number of productive unique TCRs. CD4 or CD8 identity of scalp clones was inferred by cross-referencing scalp TCRbeta sequences with sorted blood CD4 and CD8 repertoires. TCRdb carries this immuneACCESS record with in-frame sequences only. Its versions omit some clonotypes, under half of them owing to an unresolved V gene in the studies checked, with the rest unexplained. That table is the source of V, J and clone size, and D and trimming were worked out from the DNA. Counted in this sample were around 99,000 clones; roughly 84% of them appeared once. Roughly 23% of the sample lies in the top ten.

Sequenced material: CD8+ T cells sorted from blood, taken at week 24, from a patient treated with tofacitinib. The V gene is TRBV29-1 and the J gene is TRBJ2-7; TRBD2 agrees with 10 junctional bases. The receptor was isolated from a human donor with alopecia areata. The DNA reads TGCAGCGTTGAGGTAGCGGGGGGCCTCTACGAGCAGTACTTC. Its amino acids are CSVEVAGGLYEQYF.